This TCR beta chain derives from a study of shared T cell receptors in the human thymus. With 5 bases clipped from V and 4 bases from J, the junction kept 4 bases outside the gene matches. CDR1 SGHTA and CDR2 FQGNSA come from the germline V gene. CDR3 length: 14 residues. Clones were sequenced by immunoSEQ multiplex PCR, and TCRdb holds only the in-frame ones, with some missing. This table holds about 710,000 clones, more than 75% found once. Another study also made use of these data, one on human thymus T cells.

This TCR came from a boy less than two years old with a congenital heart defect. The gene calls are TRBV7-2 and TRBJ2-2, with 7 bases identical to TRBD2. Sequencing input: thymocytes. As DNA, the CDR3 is TGTGCCAGCAGCGCGGGACTACCCACCGGGGAGCTGTTTTTT. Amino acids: CASSAGLPTGELFF.